Listed below are T cell receptor beta chains from one sample, sequenced in a study of cytomegalovirus exposure and HLA in healthy donors. The protocol was immunoSEQ multiplex PCR, while the TCRdb copy is restricted to in-frame clones and leaves out a portion. The top ten hold around 2.1% of the sample, which has about 93,000 clones, around 74% seen once. Sequences were obtained from PBMCs. The receptors were gathered from a boy aged 5-17 years in good health and CMV-seronegative. CDR3s include the opening cysteine and the closing phenylalanine or tryptophan.

v_call	j_call	cdr3_aa
TRBV15	TRBJ2-5	CATSRDQAGVKETQYF
TRBV5-1	TRBJ1-2	CASSSRSNSANYGYTF
TRBV7-6	TRBJ2-7	CASSPGLAGDPYEQYF
TRBV29-1	TRBJ2-1	CSVEDWGTSGALSSYNEQFF
TRBV5-4	TRBJ2-1	CASSLASGMYNEQFF
TRBV29-1	TRBJ2-2	CSVRPWLGAGELFF
TRBV5-1	TRBJ2-7	CASSTNPQGAGEQYF
TRBV7-9	TRBJ2-7	CASSSLGLNYEQYF
TRBV18	TRBJ1-2	CASSRYRGPLDGYTF
TRBV11-2	TRBJ1-1	CASSLIPGNTEAFF
TRBV9	NA	CASSAGGAVYEQYF
TRBV11-1	TRBJ1-1	CASSRPKGGVNTEAFF
TRBV13	TRBJ2-3	CASSFQRGDTQYF
TRBV6-1	TRBJ2-7	CASQPRGIAYYEQYF
TRBV5-4	TRBJ1-1	CASSLGWSTEAFF
TRBV5-1	TRBJ2-4	CASSLGRSTSIQYF
TRBV30	TRBJ1-1	CAWSVGTVAEAFF
TRBV4-3	TRBJ1-5	CASSQDWGGGAVERHF
TRBV15	TRBJ2-2	CATSRDAGDGELFF
TRBV7-2	TRBJ2-3	CASSSTGVTDTQYF
TRBV29-1	TRBJ1-2	CSVEVDRGLYYGYTF
TRBV7-2	TRBJ1-4	CASDRGPGVYEKLFF
TRBV6-6	TRBJ1-1	CASSLPGVGSTEAFF
TRBV10-3	TRBJ2-7	CAIRGGQSGPGEQYF
TRBV5-1	TRBJ2-7	CASSLGAGGYEQYF
TRBV2	TRBJ2-1	CASSPTRAQFF
TRBV5-6	TRBJ2-1	CASSLGDNEQFF
TRBV5-7	TRBJ1-2	CARKSSPGAVNYGYTF
TRBV6-5	TRBJ1-5	CASGGSGNQPQHF
TRBV29-1	TRBJ2-7	CSVVGGRSYEQYF
TRBV7-9	TRBJ1-2	CASSSIEGDYGYTF
TRBV29-1	TRBJ1-1	CSVGAGMYTEAFF
TRBV5-1	TRBJ2-2	CASSSPGLAGVTGELFF
TRBV28	TRBJ1-5	CASSLSPGQAVDQPQHF
TRBV5-4	TRBJ2-1	CASSEHPTSGEQFF
TRBV7-3	TRBJ2-3	CASSPRQGSDTQYF
TRBV4-2	TRBJ2-1	CASSPASSEANEQFF
TRBV4-1	TRBJ2-7	CASSPLEGYEQYF
TRBV2	TRBJ2-2	CASSESVVRGGNTGELFF
TRBV4-1	TRBJ1-1	CASSPIRVRGMNTEAFF
TRBV6-5	TRBJ2-1	CASRITTSGANEQFF
TRBV30	TRBJ1-4	CAWRGQNYEKLFF
TRBV27	TRBJ2-7	CASSFPGKYEQYF
TRBV30	TRBJ1-2	CAWSAGGEYGYTF
TRBV6-6	TRBJ1-5	CAIQERVQPQHF
TRBV7-8	TRBJ2-1	CASSLEGTRGNEQFF
TRBV29-1	TRBJ2-7	CSVEDGTAYEQYF
TRBV12-1	TRBJ2-7	CASNPPRGVAYEQYF
TRBV15	TRBJ2-7	CATSEIPTRVEQYF
TRBV30	TRBJ2-5	CARRDLETQYF
TRBV9	TRBJ2-5	CASSAGLSAQTQYF
TRBV18	TRBJ2-1	CASSPPGTGNEQFF
TRBV18	TRBJ2-3	CASSPTGGDTQYF
TRBV4-3	TRBJ2-2	CASSHSWSSRNTGELFF
TRBV13	TRBJ2-6	CASSQGFTGYSGANVLTF
TRBV18	TRBJ1-5	CASSPGTDQPQHF
TRBV6-1	TRBJ2-6	CASSEQGSVGANVLTF
TRBV30	TRBJ2-7	CAWSTGRSYEQYF
TRBV7-2	TRBJ1-4	CASSFQVTADEKLFF